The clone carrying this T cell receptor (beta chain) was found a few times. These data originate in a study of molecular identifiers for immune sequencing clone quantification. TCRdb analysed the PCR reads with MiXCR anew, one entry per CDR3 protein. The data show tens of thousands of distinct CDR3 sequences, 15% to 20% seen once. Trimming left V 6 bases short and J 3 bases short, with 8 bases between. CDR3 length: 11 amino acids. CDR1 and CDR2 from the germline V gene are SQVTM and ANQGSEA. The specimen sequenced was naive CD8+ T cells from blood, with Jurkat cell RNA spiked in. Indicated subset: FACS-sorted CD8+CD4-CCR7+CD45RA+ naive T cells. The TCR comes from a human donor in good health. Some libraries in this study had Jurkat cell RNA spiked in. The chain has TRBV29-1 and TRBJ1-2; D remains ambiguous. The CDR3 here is CSVAGDYGYTF. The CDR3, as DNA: TGCAGCGTGGCTGGGGACTATGGCTACACCTTC.